A selection of T cell receptor beta chains follows, all from one sample in a study of OX40 agonist ivuxolimab in advanced cancers. Some clones are missing from TCRdb's copy, which holds only in-frame ones; the method was immunoSEQ multiplex PCR. The repertoire includes 74,000 or so clones, approximately 89% of them detected once, and approximately 2.2% sits in the top ten. Sequenced material: CD4+ or CD8+ T cells sorted from blood, taken in a trial of the OX40 agonist ivuxolimab. Every receptor here comes from an adult with an advanced solid tumor such as melanoma, head and neck, liver or kidney cancer. Both conserved end residues are trimmed from each CDR3. D genes are given only for firm matches.

V,J,D,CDR3
TRBV6-1,TRBJ2-7,-,ASSEGPIPSEQY
TRBV5-6,TRBJ1-4,-,ASSLIEPGTNEKLF
TRBV30,TRBJ2-3,-,AWRSRGPDTQY
TRBV5-1,TRBJ1-6,-,ASSLGRTDNNSPLH
TRBV14,TRBJ2-1,TRBD2,ASSQAGLAGGGNEQF
TRBV5-6,TRBJ2-7,-,ASSLRRGTEY
TRBV9,TRBJ2-2,-,ASSVGTGSTGELF
TRBV10-3,TRBJ2-7,TRBD1,AITGTQGAGEQY
TRBV5-5,TRBJ1-5,-,ASSSQVGGSNQPQH
TRBV5-6,TRBJ2-3,-,ASSWATDTQY
TRBV7-9,TRBJ2-1,-,ASSLGGENEQF
TRBV21-1,TRBJ1-2,-,ASSKDGDRGKGYGYT
TRBV5-1,TRBJ2-7,TRBD2,ASSPGLAGPYEQY
TRBV2,TRBJ2-7,TRBD2,ASSEEVGGSHEQY
TRBV7-9,TRBJ1-6,TRBD1,ASSLDRGSYNSPLH
TRBV10-3,TRBJ1-1,-,AIRLLPIGDGTEAF
TRBV15,TRBJ1-5,TRBD1,ATSRDIFSKTGTQPQH
TRBV2,TRBJ1-1,-,ASNPTLGNTEAF
TRBV30,TRBJ2-1,TRBD2,AWSSTSGGYNEQF
TRBV28,TRBJ2-7,TRBD2,ASIAGLAGIYEQY
TRBV7-2,TRBJ1-2,-,ASSPASRSNYGYT
TRBV19,TRBJ2-7,TRBD2,ASSIGTSGLFFAYEQY
TRBV29-1,TRBJ2-3,TRBD1,SVRTGYTDTQY
TRBV5-6,TRBJ2-7,TRBD2,ASTAGGRIYEQY
TRBV4-2,TRBJ1-5,-,ASSQQQQDQPQH
TRBV7-9,TRBJ1-2,-,ASSLALHGYT
TRBV25-1,TRBJ2-2,TRBD1,ASRQGKTDYTGELF
TRBV30,TRBJ1-1,-,AWSGSGTEAF
TRBV18,TRBJ2-3,-,ASSPKQRPTDTQY
TRBV5-5,TRBJ2-1,-,ASSLRQDEQF
TRBV19,TRBJ2-5,-,ASIGQDKETQY
TRBV10-3,TRBJ2-7,-,AISASMTGGVSEQY
TRBV2,TRBJ1-1,-,ASFISRNTEAF
TRBV4-1,TRBJ1-1,-,ASRLNTEAF
TRBV10-2,TRBJ2-7,TRBD2,ASSLYIAGGSPYEQY
TRBV4-1,TRBJ2-7,TRBD2,ASSSGLAGFVEQY
TRBV7-3,TRBJ2-5,-,ASSLTPQETQY
TRBV6-1,TRBJ2-7,TRBD2,ASSSAGYSYEQY
TRBV18,TRBJ2-1,-,ASSPTGLNEQF
TRBV29-1,TRBJ1-1,-,SGGRLTGDTEAF
TRBV5-5,TRBJ1-2,-,ASSGSGGPNYGYT
TRBV5-5,TRBJ1-3,-,ASSPGVGDTIY
TRBV5-1,TRBJ2-5,-,ASSLEGRETQY
TRBV7-2,TRBJ2-4,TRBD1,ASSLQLQGGSIQY
TRBV6-5,TRBJ1-3,-,ASSYSGGSGNTIY
TRBV29-1,TRBJ1-2,TRBD1,SVLGQGSGT
TRBV15,TRBJ2-5,-,ATSRDLRQGGKGQETQY
TRBV19,TRBJ2-3,-,ASSLMMTGLTDTQY
TRBV4-2,TRBJ2-7,TRBD2,ASSQTSGNYEQY
TRBV29-1,TRBJ2-7,-,SVETRNSYEQY